This T cell receptor (beta chain) came from a study of blood T cell repertoires in COVID-19. Study in general: Acute and convalescent COVID-19 samples came from the United States, Italy and Spain. Nucleic acid was either cDNA or gDNA, and it came from T cells, B-cell-depleted T cells, or PBMCs.

Germline V gives CDR1 SGHVS, CDR2 FQNEAQ. The CDR3 has 14 residues. Trimming cost V 5 bases and J 6 bases; bases outside gene matches: 8. Study processing details: Reference gene primer amplification yielded estimated nucleated cell counts. The data were produced by immunoSEQ multiplex PCR, yet TCRdb's version contains in-frame clones alone and is incomplete. From that table come the V and J calls and clone size; the DNA was used to work out D and trimming. The top ten hold over 25% of the sample, which has approximately 75,000 clones, about 70% seen once. J is TRBJ2-3 and V is TRBV7-8; 7 bases align to TRBD1. Input material: peripheral blood. This sequence was found in a woman aged 80 or over with active or convalescent COVID-19. This CDR3 is CASSPDRVPDTQYF. CDR3 nucleotides: TGTGCCAGCAGCCCAGACAGGGTCCCCGATACGCAGTATTTT.